This entry describes one T cell receptor beta chain. Germline V lookup: CDR1 GTSNPN, CDR2 SVGIG (reference sequence). CDR3 length: 15 residues. V shed 8 bases and J shed 1 base, with 19 bases lying between them. The repertoire was sequenced with immunoSEQ multiplex PCR; TCRdb's copy has only in-frame clones and lacks some. Seen here are roughly 5,200 clones, 94% observed once, and the top ten hold 3.8%. The source of the sample is a study of tumor T cells in aggressive B-cell lymphoma. The receptor was isolated from an adult with diffuse large B cell lymphoma. Sample: tumor tissue. The chain has TRBV30 and TRBJ2-3; a weak D match, TRBD2 (7 bases). CDR3 sequence reads: CAGFEGEGGTDTQYF. Here the CDR3 DNA reads TGTGCCGGCTTTGAGGGGGAGGGGGGCACAGATACGCAGTATTTT.